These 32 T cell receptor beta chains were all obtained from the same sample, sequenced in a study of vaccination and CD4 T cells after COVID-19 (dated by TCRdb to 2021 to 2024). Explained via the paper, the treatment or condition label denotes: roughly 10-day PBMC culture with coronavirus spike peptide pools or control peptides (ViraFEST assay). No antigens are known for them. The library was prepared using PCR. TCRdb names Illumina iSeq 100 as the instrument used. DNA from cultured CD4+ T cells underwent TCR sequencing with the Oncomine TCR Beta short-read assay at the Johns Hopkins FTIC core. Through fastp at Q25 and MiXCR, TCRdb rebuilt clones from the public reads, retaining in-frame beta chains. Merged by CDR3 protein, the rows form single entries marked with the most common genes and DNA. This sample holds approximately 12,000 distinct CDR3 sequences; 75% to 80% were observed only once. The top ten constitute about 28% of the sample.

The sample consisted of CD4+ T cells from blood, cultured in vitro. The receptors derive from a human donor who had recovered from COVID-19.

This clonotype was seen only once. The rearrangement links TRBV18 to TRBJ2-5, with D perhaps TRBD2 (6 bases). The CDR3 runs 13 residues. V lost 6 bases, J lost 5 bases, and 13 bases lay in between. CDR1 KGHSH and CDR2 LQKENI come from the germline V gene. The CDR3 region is CASSLTSSETQYF. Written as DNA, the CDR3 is TGTGCCAGCTCCCTGACTAGTTCGGAGACCCAGTACTTC.

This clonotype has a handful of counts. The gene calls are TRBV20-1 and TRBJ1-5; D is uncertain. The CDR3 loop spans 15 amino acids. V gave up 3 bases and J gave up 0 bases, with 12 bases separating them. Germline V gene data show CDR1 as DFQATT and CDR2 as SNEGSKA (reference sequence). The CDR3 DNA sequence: TGCAGTGCTAGTGCAGAAGCTTATAGCAATCAGCCCCAGCATTTT. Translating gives CSASAEAYSNQPQHF.

The CDR3 loop reads CASSDWGNTEAFF. CDR3 sequence (DNA): TGTGCCAGTAGTGATTGGGGGAACACTGAAGCTTTCTTT. The J gene is TRBJ1-1, the V gene TRBV19; D is ambiguous. This CDR3 has 13 amino acids. V lost 5 bases to trimming and J lost 1 base, with 8 bases between them. Germline V gives CDR1 LNHDA, CDR2 SQIVND (reference sequence).

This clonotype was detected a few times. The CDR3 coding sequence is TGTGCCAGCAGTTCCCGGGCAGGGAACTATGGCTACACCTTC. It encodes CASSSRAGNYGYTF. The chain links TRBV12-3 or TRBV12-4 to TRBJ1-2; perhaps TRBD1 as D (5 bases). CDR3 size: 14 residues. Trimming removed 4 bases at V and 2 bases at J, with 11 bases between.

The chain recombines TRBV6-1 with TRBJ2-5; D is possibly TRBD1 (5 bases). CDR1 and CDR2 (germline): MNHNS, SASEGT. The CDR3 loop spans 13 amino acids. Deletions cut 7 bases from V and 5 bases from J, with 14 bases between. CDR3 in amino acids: CASTAPGSETQYF. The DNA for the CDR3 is TGTGCCAGCACTGCCCCAGGGTCGGAGACCCAGTACTTC.

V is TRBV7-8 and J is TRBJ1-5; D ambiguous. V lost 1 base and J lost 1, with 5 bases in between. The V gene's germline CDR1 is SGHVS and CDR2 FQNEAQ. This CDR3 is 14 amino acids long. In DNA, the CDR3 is TGTGCCAGCAGCTTAGAATCGAGCAATCAGCCCCAGCATTTT. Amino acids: CASSLESSNQPQHF.

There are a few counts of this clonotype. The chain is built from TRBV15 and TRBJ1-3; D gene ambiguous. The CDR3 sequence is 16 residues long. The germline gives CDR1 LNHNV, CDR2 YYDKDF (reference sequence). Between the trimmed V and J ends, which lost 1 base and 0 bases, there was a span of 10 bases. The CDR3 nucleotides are TGTGCCACCAGCAGAGGCCGGGAAAACTCTGGAAACACCATATATTTT. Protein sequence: CATSRGRENSGNTIYF.

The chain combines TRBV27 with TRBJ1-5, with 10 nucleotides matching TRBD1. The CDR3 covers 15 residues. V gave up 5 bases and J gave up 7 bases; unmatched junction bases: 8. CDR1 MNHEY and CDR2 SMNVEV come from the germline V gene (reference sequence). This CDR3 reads CASSAGGTGAQPQHF. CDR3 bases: TGTGCCAGCAGTGCGGGGGGGACAGGGGCCCAGCCCCAGCATTTT.

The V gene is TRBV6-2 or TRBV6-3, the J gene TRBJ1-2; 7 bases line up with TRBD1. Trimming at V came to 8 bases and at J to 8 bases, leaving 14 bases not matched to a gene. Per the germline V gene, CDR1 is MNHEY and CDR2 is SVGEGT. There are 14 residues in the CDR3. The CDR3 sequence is CASGLTGTAGGYTF. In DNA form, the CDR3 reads TGTGCCAGCGGACTAACCGGGACAGCGGGGGGCTACACCTTC.

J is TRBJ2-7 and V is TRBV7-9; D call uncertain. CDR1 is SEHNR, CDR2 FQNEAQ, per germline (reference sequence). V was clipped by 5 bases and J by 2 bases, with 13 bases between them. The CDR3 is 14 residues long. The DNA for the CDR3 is TGTGCCAGCAGCCCTCCATCTGGGGCCTACGAGCAGTACTTC. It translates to CASSPPSGAYEQYF.

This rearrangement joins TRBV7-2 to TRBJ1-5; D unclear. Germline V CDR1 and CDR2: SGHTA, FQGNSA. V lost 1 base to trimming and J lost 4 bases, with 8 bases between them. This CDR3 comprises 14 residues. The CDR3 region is CASSLGTPNQPQHF. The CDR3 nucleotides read TGTGCCAGCAGCTTAGGGACCCCTAATCAGCCCCAGCATTTT.

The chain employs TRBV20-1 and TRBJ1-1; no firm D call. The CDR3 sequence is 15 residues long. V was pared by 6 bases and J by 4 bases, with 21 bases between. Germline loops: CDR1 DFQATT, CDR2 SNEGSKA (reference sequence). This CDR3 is CSAPLGLIPPTEAFF. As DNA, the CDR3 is TGCAGTGCGCCACTGGGATTAATCCCCCCCACTGAAGCTTTCTTT.

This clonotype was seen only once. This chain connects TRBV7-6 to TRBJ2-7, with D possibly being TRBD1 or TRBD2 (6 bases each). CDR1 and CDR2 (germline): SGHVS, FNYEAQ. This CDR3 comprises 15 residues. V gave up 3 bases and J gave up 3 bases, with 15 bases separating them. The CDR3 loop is CASSFQGEGGYEQYF. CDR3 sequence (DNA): TGTGCCAGCAGCTTCCAGGGAGAGGGGGGCTACGAGCAGTACTTC.

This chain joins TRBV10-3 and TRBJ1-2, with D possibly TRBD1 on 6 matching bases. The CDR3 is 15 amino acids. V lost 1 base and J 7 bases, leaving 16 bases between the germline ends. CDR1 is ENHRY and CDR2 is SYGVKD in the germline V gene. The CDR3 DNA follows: TGTGCCATCAGTGAGTTACAGGGTGCGTTAGGTGGCTACACCTTC. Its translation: CAISELQGALGGYTF.

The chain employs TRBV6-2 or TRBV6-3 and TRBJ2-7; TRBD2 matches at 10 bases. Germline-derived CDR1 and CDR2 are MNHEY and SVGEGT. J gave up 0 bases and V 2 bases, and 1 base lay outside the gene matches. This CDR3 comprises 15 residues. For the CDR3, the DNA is TGTGCCAGCAGTTACGCTAGCGGGAGCTCCTACGAGCAGTACTTC. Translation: CASSYASGSSYEQYF.

Here the CDR3 reads CASSLRELGTQYF. In DNA form, the CDR3 reads TGTGCCAGCAGCTTGAGGGAACTGGGGACCCAGTACTTC. The chain uses TRBV7-2 and TRBJ2-5; D possibly corresponds to TRBD2 (5 bases). Between the trimmed V and J ends, which lost 3 bases and 7 bases, there was a span of 12 bases. Germline values: CDR1 SGHTA, CDR2 FQGNSA. This CDR3 contains 13 residues.

The CDR3 here is CASSSKDREISGANVLTF. CDR3 nucleotide sequence: TGTGCCAGCAGCAGTAAGGACAGGGAGATCTCTGGGGCCAACGTCCTGACTTTC. This chain joins TRBV21-1 and TRBJ2-6; the D call of TRBD1 is as the table states it, not checked on the DNA. TRBV21-1 is labeled a pseudogene. This CDR3 region has 18 residues.

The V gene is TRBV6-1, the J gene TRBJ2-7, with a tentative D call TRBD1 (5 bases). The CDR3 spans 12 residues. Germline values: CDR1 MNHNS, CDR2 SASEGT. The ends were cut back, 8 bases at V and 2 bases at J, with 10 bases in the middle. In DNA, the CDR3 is TGTGCCAGCCGCGACAGAACCTACGAGCAGTACTTC. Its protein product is CASRDRTYEQYF.

The CDR3 DNA is TGTGCCAGCAGTTTTGGGGACACATTGAATCAGCCCCAGCATTTT. This gives the protein CASSFGDTLNQPQHF. The chain is built from TRBV7-9 and TRBJ1-5; D is possibly TRBD1 (6 bases). Trimming removed 6 bases from V and 4 bases from J, with 16 bases in between. The CDR3 extends over 15 amino acids. The germline V gene has CDR1 SEHNR and CDR2 FQNEAQ (reference sequence).

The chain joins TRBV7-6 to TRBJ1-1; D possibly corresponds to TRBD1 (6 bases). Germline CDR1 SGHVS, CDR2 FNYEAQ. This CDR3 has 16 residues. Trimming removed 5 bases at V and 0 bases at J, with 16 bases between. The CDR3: CASSQVGGRLNTEAFF. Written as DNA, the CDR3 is TGTGCCAGCAGCCAAGTTGGGGGCAGATTGAACACTGAAGCTTTCTTT.

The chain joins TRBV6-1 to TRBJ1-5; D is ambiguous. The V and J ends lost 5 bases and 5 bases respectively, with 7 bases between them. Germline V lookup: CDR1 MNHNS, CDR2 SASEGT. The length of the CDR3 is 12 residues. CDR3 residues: CASSPSDQPQHF. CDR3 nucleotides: TGTGCCAGCAGTCCCTCGGATCAGCCCCAGCATTTT.

The CDR3 loop is CASSRVRNYGYTF. The DNA for the CDR3 is TGTGCCAGCAGTAGGGTCAGAAACTATGGCTACACCTTC. The J gene is TRBJ1-2, the V gene TRBV6-2 or TRBV6-3; D ambiguous. The germline V and J ends were trimmed by 5 bases and 2 bases, with 9 bases remaining between them. Germline CDR1 is MNHEY and CDR2 is SVGEGT. The CDR3 is 13 residues long.

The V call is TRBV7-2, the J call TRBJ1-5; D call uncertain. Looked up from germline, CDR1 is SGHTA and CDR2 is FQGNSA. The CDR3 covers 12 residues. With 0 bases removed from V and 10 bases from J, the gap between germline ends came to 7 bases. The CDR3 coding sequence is TGTGCCAGCAGCTTAGCCGGCTTTCCCCAGCATTTT. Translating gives CASSLAGFPQHF.

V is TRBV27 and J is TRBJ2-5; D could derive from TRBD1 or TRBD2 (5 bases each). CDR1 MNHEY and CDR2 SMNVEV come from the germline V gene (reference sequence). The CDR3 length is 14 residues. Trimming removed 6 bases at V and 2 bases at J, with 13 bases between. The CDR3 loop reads CASSQGRTQETQYF. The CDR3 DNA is TGTGCCAGCAGCCAGGGACGGACTCAAGAGACCCAGTACTTC.

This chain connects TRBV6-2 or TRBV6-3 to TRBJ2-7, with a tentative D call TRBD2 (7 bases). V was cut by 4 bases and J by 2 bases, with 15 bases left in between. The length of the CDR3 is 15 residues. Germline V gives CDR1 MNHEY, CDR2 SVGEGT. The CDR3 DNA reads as TGTGCCAGCAGTTCCTCGGGGGGCGGAACCTACGAGCAGTACTTC. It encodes CASSSSGGGTYEQYF.

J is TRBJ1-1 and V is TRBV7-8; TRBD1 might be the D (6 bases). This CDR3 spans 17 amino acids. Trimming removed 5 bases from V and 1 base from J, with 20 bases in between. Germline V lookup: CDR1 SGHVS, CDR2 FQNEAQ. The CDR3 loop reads CASSRVPGGQKNTEAFF. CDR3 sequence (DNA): TGTGCCAGCAGCCGGGTTCCGGGGGGCCAAAAGAACACTGAAGCTTTCTTT.

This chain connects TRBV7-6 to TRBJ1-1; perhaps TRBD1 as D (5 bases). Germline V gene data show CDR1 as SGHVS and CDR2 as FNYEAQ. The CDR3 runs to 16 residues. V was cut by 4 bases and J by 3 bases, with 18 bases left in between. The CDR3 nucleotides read TGTGCCAGCAGCTGGATACCCGGGCAGGGTGACACTGAAGCTTTCTTT. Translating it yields CASSWIPGQGDTEAFF.

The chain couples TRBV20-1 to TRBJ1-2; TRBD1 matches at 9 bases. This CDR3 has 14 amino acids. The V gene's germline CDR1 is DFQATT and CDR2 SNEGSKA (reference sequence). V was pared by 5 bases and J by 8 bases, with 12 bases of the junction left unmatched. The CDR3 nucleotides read TGCAGTGCTCAGCGTACAGGGGGCCTCGGGGGCTACACCTTC. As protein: CSAQRTGGLGGYTF.

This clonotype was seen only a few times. The CDR3 sequence is CAWSVGDQPQHF. DNA of the CDR3: TGTGCCTGGAGTGTTGGGGATCAGCCCCAGCATTTT. This chain uses TRBV30 with TRBJ1-5; D not resolved. The CDR3 is 12 amino acids. V lost 0 bases and J 5 bases, leaving 5 bases between the germline ends. Germline CDR1 and CDR2: GTSNPN and SVGIG (reference sequence). Filled out from reference TRBV30 and TRBJ1-5, the complete variable domain reads SQTIHQWPATLVQPVGSPLSLECTVEGTSNPNLYWYRQAAGRGLQLLFYSVGIGQISSEVPQNLSASRPQDRQFILSSKKLLLSDSGFYLCAWSVGDQPQHFGDGTRLSIL.

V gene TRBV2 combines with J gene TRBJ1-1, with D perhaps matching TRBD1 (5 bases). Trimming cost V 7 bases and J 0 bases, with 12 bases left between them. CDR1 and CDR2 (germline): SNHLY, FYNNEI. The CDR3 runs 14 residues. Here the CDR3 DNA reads TGTGCCAGCATCCGCAGGGCCCTGAACACTGAAGCTTTCTTT. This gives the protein CASIRRALNTEAFF.

Here the CDR3 DNA reads TGTGCCAGTAGTATCGACGGGAGTGGGGAGCTGTTTTTT. It is translated as CASSIDGSGELFF. The chain recombines TRBV19 with TRBJ2-2; tentative D call: TRBD2 (6 bases). V lost 3 bases and J lost 8, with 10 bases in between. Germline values: CDR1 LNHDA, CDR2 SQIVND (reference sequence). This CDR3 is built from 13 residues.

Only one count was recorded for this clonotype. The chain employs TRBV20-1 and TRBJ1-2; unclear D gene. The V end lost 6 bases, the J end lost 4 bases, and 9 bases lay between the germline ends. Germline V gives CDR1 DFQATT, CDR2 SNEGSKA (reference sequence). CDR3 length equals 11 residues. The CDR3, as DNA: TGCAGTGCCGGCATGGGCTATGGCTACACCTTC. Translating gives CSAGMGYGYTF.